The entry that follows covers one TCR beta chain sequence. The entry originates in a study of blood T cell repertoires in COVID-19. This table comes from immunoSEQ multiplex PCR, and its TCRdb copy is limited to in-frame clones, with some not included. The sample contains about 480,000 clones, roughly nine tenths of which appear only once. The trim removed 5 bases at V and 0 bases at J, leaving 8 bases unmatched. The CDR3 runs 16 residues. The germline V gene has CDR1 SEHNR and CDR2 FQNEAQ (reference sequence). The chain joins TRBV7-9 to TRBJ2-3; 7 bases match TRBD2. Source material: peripheral blood. This receptor was taken from a woman between 45 and 60 years old with COVID-19, enrolled during active disease. CDR3 sequence: CASSRRLAGSTDTQYF. CDR3 nucleotides: TGTGCCAGCAGCCGTAGACTAGCCGGAAGCACAGATACGCAGTATTTT.